Listed here are 17 T cell receptor beta chains from one sample, sequenced in a study of cytomegalovirus exposure and HLA in healthy donors. PCR amplification relied on 60 Vbeta primers (plus 13 Jbeta primers). TCRdb keeps only in-frame clones here, not all; method: immunoSEQ multiplex PCR. Here the sample spans 95,000 to 150,000 clones, roughly three fifths being singletons. The specimen was PBMCs. These receptors were collected from a woman in her thirties or forties in good health and CMV-seropositive.

This clone came up once. V gene TRBV11-3 combines with J gene TRBJ1-1, with D possibly matching TRBD1 (6 bases). Germline CDR1 and CDR2: SGHNT and YENEEA. CDR3 length: 13 residues. V dropped 5 bases and J dropped 3 bases, with 10 bases sitting between them. The CDR3 DNA reads as TGTGCCAGCAGCCCAGGGGCAGACACTGAAGCTTTCTTT. Its protein is CASSPGADTEAFF.

The count of this clone is one. J is TRBJ2-1 and V is TRBV23-1, with 11 bases aligning to TRBD2. TRBV23-1 is known as an ORF, though its function is uncertain. The J segment lost 0 bases and the V segment lost 6 bases, leaving 1 base of the junction unmatched. The CDR3 sequence is 15 residues long. Here the CDR3 DNA reads TGCGCCAGCAGCCTAGCGGGAGGCTCCTACAATGAGCAGTTCTTC. Translated, it gives CASSLAGGSYNEQFF.

This clone came up a few times. The V gene is TRBV19, the J gene TRBJ1-1; 7 bases align to TRBD1. CDR3 length: 15 residues. With 3 bases clipped from V and 0 bases from J, the junction kept 4 bases outside the gene matches. Looked up from germline, CDR1 is LNHDA and CDR2 is SQIVND (reference sequence). In DNA form, the CDR3 reads TGTGCCAGTAGTATCACCGGGACAGTGAACACTGAAGCTTTCTTT. Translating it yields CASSITGTVNTEAFF. The full variable domain, in which reference TRBV19 and TRBJ1-1 provide the parts outside the CDR3, is DGGITQSPKYLFRKEGQNVTLSCEQNLNHDAMYWYRQDPGQGLRLIYYSQIVNDFQKGDIAEGYSVSREKKESFPLTVTSAQKNPTAFYLCASSITGTVNTEAFFGQGTRLTVV.

This clone has more than one count but fewer than ten. J is TRBJ1-1 and V is TRBV6-1; D might be TRBD1 (5 bases). CDR3 size: 15 residues. The ends were cut back, 2 bases at V and 5 bases at J, with 15 bases in the middle. Germline loops: CDR1 MNHNS, CDR2 SASEGT. CDR3 region: CASSERPTGGTEAFF. The CDR3 DNA reads TGTGCCAGCAGTGAACGGCCAACCGGGGGAACTGAAGCTTTCTTT.

The gene calls are TRBV2 and TRBJ1-4; 9 positions agree with TRBD1. V shed 8 bases and J 8 bases; nucleotides not matched to a gene: 6. This CDR3 region has 13 residues. Germline V gives CDR1 SNHLY, CDR2 FYNNEI. The DNA of the CDR3 is TGTGCCAGCGGGACAGGGCTCGAGGAAAAACTGTTTTTT. Translating gives CASGTGLEEKLFF.

The sample holds a few counts of this clone. The V gene is TRBV2, the J gene TRBJ1-1; D is unclear. Germline CDR1 is SNHLY and CDR2 is FYNNEI. CDR3 length: 13 residues. Trimming removed 3 bases from V and 11 bases from J, with 16 bases in between. Here the CDR3 reads CASSEEGTAYAFF. The CDR3, as DNA: TGTGCCAGCAGTGAGGAGGGCACCGCGTACGCTTTCTTT.

V usage is TRBV7-9 and J usage is TRBJ2-5, with D uncertain. The germline CDR1 and CDR2 sequences are SEHNR and FQNEAQ (reference sequence). This CDR3 is built from 13 residues. The V gene lost 4 bases and the J gene lost 6 bases, with 12 bases spanning the gap. Written as DNA, the CDR3 is TGTGCCAGCAGCTCAATCGAAGCTAAGACCCAGTACTTC. This sequence encodes CASSSIEAKTQYF. The full variable domain, completed using reference TRBV7-9 and TRBJ2-5, is DTGVSQNPRHKITKRGQNVTFRCDPISEHNRLYWYRQTLGQGPEFLTYFQNEAQLEKSRLLSDRFSAERPKGSFSTLEIQRTEQGDSAMYLCASSSIEAKTQYFGPGTRLLVL.

This clone was counted a few times. The chain uses TRBV30 and TRBJ1-2, with TRBD1 matching over 9 bases. V trimming: 2 bases; J trimming: 4 bases; junction bases outside the gene matches: 5. The CDR3 extends over 14 amino acids. In germline, CDR1 is GTSNPN, CDR2 SVGIG (reference sequence). The CDR3 coding sequence is TGTGCCTGGAGTAGGGACAGGGAGAGCTATGGCTACACCTTC. Encoded protein: CAWSRDRESYGYTF.

J is TRBJ2-7 and V is TRBV5-1; 10 positions agree with TRBD2. The J segment lost 3 bases and the V segment lost 3 bases, leaving 12 bases of the junction unmatched. The CDR3 extends over 17 amino acids. CDR1 and CDR2 (germline): SGHRS, YFSETQ. The chain's CDR3 is CASSSDGLAGDGYEQYF. In nucleotides, the CDR3 is TGCGCCAGCAGCTCGGACGGGCTAGCGGGAGACGGCTACGAGCAGTACTTC. Drawing the rest from reference TRBV5-1 and TRBJ2-7, the complete variable domain is KAGVTQTPRYLIKTRGQQVTLSCSPISGHRSVSWYQQTPGQGLQFLFEYFSETQRNKGNFPGRFSGRQFSNSRSEMNVSTLELGDSALYLCASSSDGLAGDGYEQYFGPGTRLTVT.

This sequence joins TRBV9 and TRBJ1-1, with 7 bases aligning to TRBD1. Looked up from germline, CDR1 is SGDLS and CDR2 is YYNGEE. The CDR3 consists of 16 residues. The V gene end was trimmed by 0 bases and the J gene end by 1 base; junction bases not matched to a gene: 6. The CDR3 coding sequence is TGTGCCAGCAGCGTAGGCGGGACAGCGCGGAACACTGAAGCTTTCTTT. Its translation: CASSVGGTARNTEAFF.

There are a few counts of this clone. The chain couples TRBV5-1 to TRBJ2-7; 10 nucleotides match TRBD2. CDR1 is SGHRS, CDR2 YFSETQ, per germline. The V and J ends lost 4 bases and 5 bases, in that order; junction bases with no gene match: 3. The CDR3 extends over 13 amino acids. This CDR3 reads CASSGLAGDEQYF. The CDR3 DNA is TGCGCCAGCAGCGGCCTAGCGGGAGACGAGCAGTACTTC.

This sequence joins TRBV15 and TRBJ1-1; no reliable D call. This CDR3 region has 13 residues. Trimming shortened V by 6 bases and J by 0 bases, and 8 bases separated the two germline ends. Germline-derived CDR1 and CDR2 are LNHNV and YYDKDF (reference sequence). CDR3 amino acids: CATRPGLNTEAFF. The CDR3 region has the DNA TGTGCCACCAGACCAGGATTGAACACTGAAGCTTTCTTT.

The chain has TRBV5-1 and TRBJ2-2, with 11 bases matching TRBD1. The CDR3 is made up of 17 amino acids. Unmatched junction bases numbered 6, after V lost 3 bases and J lost 2 bases. Germline V gene lookup returns CDR1 SGHRS and CDR2 YFSETQ. For the CDR3, the DNA is TGCGCCAGCAGCTCGGGACAGGGGGGTAGTAACACCGGGGAGCTGTTTTTT. The encoded protein is CASSSGQGGSNTGELFF.

The V and J genes are TRBV4-2 and TRBJ2-3, with D tentatively TRBD2 (5 bases). The CDR3 consists of 16 residues. CDR1 is LGHNA and CDR2 is YNFKEQ in the germline V gene. The ends were cut back, 0 bases at V and 4 bases at J, with 14 bases in the middle. The CDR3 DNA is TGTGCCAGCAGCCAAGAGGGAACCGGGGTATCAGATACGCAGTATTTT. It specifies CASSQEGTGVSDTQYF.

The chain couples TRBV27 to TRBJ2-7; D may be TRBD2 (5 bases). CDR1 and CDR2 from the germline V gene are MNHEY and SMNVEV (reference sequence). This CDR3 has 15 residues. The V end lost 5 bases, the J end lost 2 bases, and 16 bases lay between the germline ends. The CDR3 sequence is CASSLGRNGPYEQYF. CDR3 bases: TGTGCCAGCAGTCTTGGGAGAAACGGACCCTACGAGCAGTACTTC.

The chain uses TRBV18 and TRBJ1-5, with unresolved D. Germline loops: CDR1 KGHSH, CDR2 LQKENI. Trimming shortened V by 0 bases and J by 1 base, and 10 bases separated the two germline ends. The CDR3 runs to 16 residues. The CDR3 reads CASSPPGDTSNQPQHF. Here the CDR3 DNA reads TGTGCCAGCTCACCACCCGGGGATACAAGCAATCAGCCCCAGCATTTT. Full variable domain (remainder filled in from reference TRBV18 and TRBJ1-5): NAGVMQNPRHLVRRRGQEARLRCSPMKGHSHVYWYRQLPEEGLKFMVYLQKENIIDESGMPKERFSAEFPKEGPSILRIQQVVRGDSAAYFCASSPPGDTSNQPQHFGDGTRLSIL.

The chain carries TRBV2 and TRBJ1-1, with a weak D call TRBD1 (5 bases). Germline CDR1 reads SNHLY; CDR2 reads FYNNEI. This CDR3 has 14 amino acids. V lost 5 bases and J 5 bases, leaving 15 bases between the germline ends. CDR3 bases: TGTGCCAGCAGTAGTAACCTCCCAGGGACTGAAGCTTTCTTT. Translating gives CASSSNLPGTEAFF.